Listed here are 17 T cell receptor beta chains from one sample, sequenced in a study of shared clonotypes between healthy human individuals. Assay: immunoSEQ multiplex PCR; the TCRdb copy retains only in-frame clones and omits some. The sample shows about 2.3 million clones, 85% to 95% of them seen only once. The sequencing sample was made of naive CD4+ T cells from PBMCs. As for subset: CD45RA+ positively selected. The receptors come from a man aged 18 to 29 in good health. Some clones in this sample may be carry-over from other donors' samples.

The V and J genes are TRBV27 and TRBJ1-2; the D gene is possibly TRBD1 (6 bases). V was clipped by 5 bases and J by 1 base, with 17 bases between them. There are 16 residues in the CDR3. Germline-derived CDR1 and CDR2 are MNHEY and SMNVEV (reference sequence). The CDR3 protein is CASSSLGQRVNYGYTF. Here the CDR3 DNA reads TGTGCCAGCAGTAGCCTTGGACAGAGAGTTAACTATGGCTACACCTTC.

The chain recombines TRBV9 with TRBJ2-7; TRBD1 might be the D (6 bases). Trimming cost V 4 bases and J 6 bases, with 17 bases left between them. The CDR3 is made up of 14 amino acids. In germline, CDR1 is SGDLS, CDR2 YYNGEE. For the CDR3, the DNA is TGTGCCAGCAGCAAAAGGACAGACCTCGCCGAGCAGTACTTC. Its protein product is CASSKRTDLAEQYF. The full variable domain, completed using reference TRBV9 and TRBJ2-7, is DSGVTQTPKHLITATGQRVTLRCSPRSGDLSVYWYQQSLDQGLQFLIQYYNGEERAKGNILERFSAQQFPDLHSELNLSSLELGDSALYFCASSKRTDLAEQYFGPGTRLTVT.

The rearrangement uses TRBV5-1 and TRBJ2-1; D gene ambiguous. V lost 4 bases and J lost 7, with 12 bases in between. This CDR3 has 13 amino acids. The germline V gene has CDR1 SGHRS and CDR2 YFSETQ. This CDR3 reads CASSVVTANEQFF. CDR3 nucleotides: TGCGCCAGCAGCGTCGTGACTGCAAATGAGCAGTTCTTC.

The chain joins TRBV6-5 to TRBJ1-1; D ambiguous. This CDR3 spans 15 amino acids. V was shortened by 2 bases and J by 4 bases, with 14 bases between the two germline ends. Germline values: CDR1 MNHEY, CDR2 SVGAGI. CDR3 bases: TGTGCCAGCAGTTACGTGGCTCTCCTAGCCACTGAAGCTTTCTTT. This sequence encodes CASSYVALLATEAFF.

The chain employs TRBV5-1 and TRBJ2-2; 7 bases fit TRBD2. The junction had 9 bases not matched to a gene; V was cut back by 0 bases and J by 4 bases. The CDR3 contains 17 residues. Germline V gene data show CDR1 as SGHRS and CDR2 as YFSETQ. The CDR3 coding sequence is TGCGCCAGCAGCTTGGGCAGCGGACTAGTCGGCACCGGGGAGCTGTTTTTT. Encoded protein: CASSLGSGLVGTGELFF.

The chain employs TRBV5-6 and TRBJ2-1; TRBD2 might be the D (6 bases). The CDR3 consists of 15 residues. Trimming removed 2 bases from V and 2 bases from J, with 11 bases in between. Germline V gene data show CDR1 as SGHDT and CDR2 as YYEEEE. This CDR3 is CASSFSGVAYNEQFF. The CDR3, as DNA: TGTGCCAGCAGCTTTTCGGGAGTGGCCTACAATGAGCAGTTCTTC.

This clone occurred a few times. This chain links TRBV29-1 with TRBJ1-1, with a possible D match to TRBD1 (6 bases). In germline, CDR1 is SQVTM, CDR2 ANQGSEA. Trimming removed 8 bases from V and 4 bases from J, with 11 bases in between. This CDR3 is built from 11 residues. DNA for the CDR3: TGCAGCTCCACAGGGTTCACTGAAGCTTTCTTT. It codes for CSSTGFTEAFF.

The chain links TRBV5-1 to TRBJ2-7; TRBD1 agrees at 10 bases. The junction had 9 bases not matched to a gene; V was cut back by 3 bases and J by 6 bases. The CDR3 loop spans 15 amino acids. Per the germline V gene, CDR1 is SGHRS and CDR2 is YFSETQ. The CDR3 loop reads CASSSSTGQGGEQYF. In DNA, the CDR3 is TGCGCCAGCAGCTCAAGCACCGGACAGGGGGGCGAGCAGTACTTC.

The chain carries TRBV29-1 and TRBJ2-7, with unresolved D. Germline CDR1 SQVTM, CDR2 ANQGSEA. V was shortened by 3 bases and J by 11 bases, with 14 bases between the two germline ends. The CDR3 runs to 11 residues. The CDR3, as DNA: TGCAGCGTTGATGAAGGCGGCCCGAAGTACTTC. Its protein product is CSVDEGGPKYF.

The rearrangement uses TRBV27 and TRBJ2-3; weak D call: TRBD1 (5 bases). The CDR3 has 14 amino acids. Germline assignment: CDR1 MNHEY and CDR2 SMNVEV (reference sequence). Trimming took 6 bases from V and 4 from J, leaving 14 bases between them. CDR3 amino acids: CASRKRQFPDTQYF. The CDR3 DNA reads TGTGCCAGCAGGAAGCGACAGTTCCCAGATACGCAGTATTTT.

Worth noting for this clone: Within the sample, other DNA sequences also encode this same CDR3. J is TRBJ2-1 and V is TRBV7-3; 10 bases line up with TRBD2. Germline values: CDR1 SGHTA, CDR2 FQGTGA. The CDR3 consists of 15 residues. V was pared by 5 bases and J by 2 bases, with 3 bases of the junction left unmatched. CDR3 nucleotides: TGTGCCAGCAGCCGCGGACTAGCGGCCTACAATGAGCAGTTCTTC. Its protein product is CASSRGLAAYNEQFF.

DNA for the CDR3: TGTGCCAGCTCACCAGGGACAGAAAGTGAAAAACTGTTTTTT. Translated: CASSPGTESEKLFF. V is TRBV18 and J is TRBJ1-4; TRBD1 matches at 7 bases. V lost 2 bases to trimming and J lost 7 bases; unmatched junction nucleotides: 4. This CDR3 has 14 amino acids. Germline-derived CDR1 and CDR2 are KGHSH and LQKENI. Looking up the rest from reference TRBV18 and TRBJ1-4 gives the full variable domain: NAGVMQNPRHLVRRRGQEARLRCSPMKGHSHVYWYRQLPEEGLKFMVYLQKENIIDESGMPKERFSAEFPKEGPSILRIQQVVRGDSAAYFCASSPGTESEKLFFGSGTQLSVL.

This chain links TRBV29-1 with TRBJ1-1; 12 bases map to TRBD1. V lost 6 bases and J lost 5; bases outside the gene matches: 10. The CDR3 is 15 amino acids. Germline V lookup: CDR1 SQVTM, CDR2 ANQGSEA. CDR3 DNA sequence: TGCAGCGTCGAGGGGGACAGGGGGCCGAGGACTGAAGCTTTCTTT. This codes for CSVEGDRGPRTEAFF.

This sequence joins TRBV19 and TRBJ2-4; D remains unclear. Germline-derived CDR1 and CDR2 are LNHDA and SQIVND (reference sequence). V was shortened by 5 bases and J by 2 bases, with 10 bases between the two germline ends. This CDR3 has 14 residues. CDR3 sequence reads: CASSLLGSKNIQYF. CDR3 sequence (DNA): TGTGCCAGTAGTCTCTTGGGGTCCAAAAACATTCAGTACTTC.

The gene calls are TRBV4-3 and TRBJ1-2, with TRBD1 as a possible D gene (6 bases). In germline, CDR1 is LGHNA, CDR2 YSLEER. CDR3 length: 14 amino acids. The V end was cut by 2 bases, the J end by 8 bases, with 15 bases between. The CDR3 bases are TGCGCCAGCAGCCAATTACAGGGCGCCGGGGGCTACACCTTC. Encoded protein: CASSQLQGAGGYTF.

The sample holds one count of this clone. This rearrangement joins TRBV6-1 to TRBJ2-5; D tentatively fits TRBD1 or TRBD2 (6 bases each). CDR3 length: 15 residues. The germline V gene encodes CDR1 MNHNS and CDR2 SASEGT. Trimming removed 7 bases from V and 4 bases from J, with 19 bases in between. As DNA, the CDR3 is TGTGCCAGCATCCTAAGGAGGGGGTTGGGAGAGACCCAGTACTTC. It translates to CASILRRGLGETQYF.

The rearrangement uses TRBV19 and TRBJ2-1, with 16 positions matching TRBD2. J lost 3 bases, V lost 5 bases, and 7 bases had no gene match. Germline values: CDR1 LNHDA, CDR2 SQIVND (reference sequence). The CDR3 has 18 amino acids. Here the CDR3 reads CASSSRGLAGGFYNEQFF. The CDR3 nucleotides read TGTGCCAGTAGTTCTAGGGGACTAGCGGGAGGGTTCTACAATGAGCAGTTCTTC.